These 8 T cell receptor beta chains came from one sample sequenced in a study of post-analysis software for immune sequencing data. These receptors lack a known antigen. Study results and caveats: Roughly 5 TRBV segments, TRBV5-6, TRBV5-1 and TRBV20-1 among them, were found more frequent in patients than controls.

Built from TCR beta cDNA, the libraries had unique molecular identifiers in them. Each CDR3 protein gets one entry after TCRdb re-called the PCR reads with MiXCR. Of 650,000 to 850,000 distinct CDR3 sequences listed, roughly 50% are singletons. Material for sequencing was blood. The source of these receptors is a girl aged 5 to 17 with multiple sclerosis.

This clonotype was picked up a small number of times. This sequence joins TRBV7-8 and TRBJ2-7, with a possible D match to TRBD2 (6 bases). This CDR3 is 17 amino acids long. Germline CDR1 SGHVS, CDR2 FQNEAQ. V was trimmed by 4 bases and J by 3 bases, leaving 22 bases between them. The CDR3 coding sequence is TGTGCCAGCAGCTCAGGGCGGTCAGGGCTAGCGAGCTACGAGCAGTACTTC. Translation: CASSSGRSGLASYEQYF.

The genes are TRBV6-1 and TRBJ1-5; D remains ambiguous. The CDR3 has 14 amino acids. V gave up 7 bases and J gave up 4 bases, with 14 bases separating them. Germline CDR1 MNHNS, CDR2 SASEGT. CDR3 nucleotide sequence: TGTGCCAGCATCAGAGACCTGAGTAATCAGCCCCAGCATTTT. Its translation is CASIRDLSNQPQHF.

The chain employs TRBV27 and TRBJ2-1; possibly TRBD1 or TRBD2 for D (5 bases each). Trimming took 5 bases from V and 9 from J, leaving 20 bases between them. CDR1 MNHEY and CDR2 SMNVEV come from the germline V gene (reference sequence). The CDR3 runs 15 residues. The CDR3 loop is CASSPLSRDAGEQFF. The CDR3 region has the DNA TGTGCCAGCAGTCCGTTGTCCCGGGACGCGGGTGAGCAGTTCTTC.

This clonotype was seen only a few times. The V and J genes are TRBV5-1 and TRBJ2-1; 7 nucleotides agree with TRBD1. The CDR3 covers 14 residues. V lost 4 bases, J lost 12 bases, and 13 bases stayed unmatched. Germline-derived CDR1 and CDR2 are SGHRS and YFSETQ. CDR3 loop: CASSPAPDRAVQFF. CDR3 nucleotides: TGCGCCAGCAGCCCCGCCCCCGACAGGGCTGTGCAGTTCTTC.

The CDR3 spells CASSLSRLSSYNEQFF. Here the CDR3 DNA reads TGTGCCAGCAGTTTATCGCGGCTCAGCTCCTACAATGAGCAGTTCTTC. The genes are TRBV27 and TRBJ2-1; D remains unclear. With 0 bases removed from V and 0 bases from J, the gap between germline ends came to 9 bases. Germline CDR1 and CDR2: MNHEY and SMNVEV (reference sequence). This CDR3 contains 16 residues.

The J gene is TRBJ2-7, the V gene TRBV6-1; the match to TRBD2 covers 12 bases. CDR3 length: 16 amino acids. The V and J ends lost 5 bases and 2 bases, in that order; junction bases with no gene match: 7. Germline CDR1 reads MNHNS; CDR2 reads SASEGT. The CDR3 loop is CASSRAGLAGTYEQYF. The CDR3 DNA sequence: TGTGCCAGCAGTCGGGCCGGACTAGCGGGGACCTACGAGCAGTACTTC.

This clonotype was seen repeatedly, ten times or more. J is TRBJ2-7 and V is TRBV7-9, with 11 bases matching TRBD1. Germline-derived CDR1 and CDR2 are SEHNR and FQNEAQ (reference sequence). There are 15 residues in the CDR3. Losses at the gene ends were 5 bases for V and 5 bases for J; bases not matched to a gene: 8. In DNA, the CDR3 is TGTGCCAGCAGCCCCTCTCGGACAGGGGGCCACGAGCAGTACTTC. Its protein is CASSPSRTGGHEQYF. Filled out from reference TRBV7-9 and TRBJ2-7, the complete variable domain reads DTGVSQNPRHKITKRGQNVTFRCDPISEHNRLYWYRQTLGQGPEFLTYFQNEAQLEKSRLLSDRFSAERPKGSFSTLEIQRTEQGDSAMYLCASSPSRTGGHEQYFGPGTRLTVT.

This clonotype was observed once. The CDR3 DNA is TGTGCCAGCAGAGACTGGGACAGGGCAGGCGATGAGCAGTTCTTC. As protein: CASRDWDRAGDEQFF. The chain carries TRBV6-1 and TRBJ2-1; 9 nucleotides match TRBD1. Germline V gives CDR1 MNHNS, CDR2 SASEGT. Trimming removed 6 bases from V and 8 bases from J; junction bases left unmatched: 11. CDR3 length: 15 residues.